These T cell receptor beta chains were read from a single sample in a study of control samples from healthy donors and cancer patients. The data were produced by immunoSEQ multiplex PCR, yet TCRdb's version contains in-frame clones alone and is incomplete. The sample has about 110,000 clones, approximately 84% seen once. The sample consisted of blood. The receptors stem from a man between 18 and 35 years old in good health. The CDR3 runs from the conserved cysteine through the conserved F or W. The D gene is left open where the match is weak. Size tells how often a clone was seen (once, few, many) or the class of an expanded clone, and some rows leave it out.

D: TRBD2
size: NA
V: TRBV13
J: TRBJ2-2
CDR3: CASSPKDSTSGPNTGELFF
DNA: TGTGCCAGCAGCCCAAAGGACAGCACTAGCGGACCGAACACCGGGGAGCTGTTTTTT

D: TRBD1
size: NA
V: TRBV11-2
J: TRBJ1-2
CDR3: CASSPYGTDGYTF
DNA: TGTGCCAGCAGCCCGTACGGGACAGACGGCTACACCTTC

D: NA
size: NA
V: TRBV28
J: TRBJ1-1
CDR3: CASSLTGGGNTEAFF
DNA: TGTGCCAGCAGTTTGACTGGGGGCGGGAACACTGAAGCTTTCTTT

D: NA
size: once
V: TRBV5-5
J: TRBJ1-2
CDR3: CASSFWGTNYGYTF
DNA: TGTGCCAGCAGCTTTTGGGGCACTAACTATGGCTACACCTTC

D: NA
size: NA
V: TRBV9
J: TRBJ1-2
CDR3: CASRTGPPSRGGYTF
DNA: TGTGCCAGCAGAACAGGGCCCCCCTCCCGGGGCGGCTACACCTTC

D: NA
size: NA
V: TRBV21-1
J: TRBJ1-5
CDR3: CASSKGQGAQNQPQHF
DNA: TGTGCCAGCAGCAAAGGGCAGGGGGCGCAGAATCAGCCCCAGCATTTT

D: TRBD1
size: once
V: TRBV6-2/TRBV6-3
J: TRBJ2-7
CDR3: CASSTYRGFYEQYF
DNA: TGTGCCAGCAGCACCTACAGGGGATTCTACGAGCAGTACTTC

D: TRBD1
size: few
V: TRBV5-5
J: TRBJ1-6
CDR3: CASSLTPGTANSPLHF
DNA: TGTGCCAGCAGCTTGACCCCTGGGACAGCTAATTCACCCCTCCACTTT

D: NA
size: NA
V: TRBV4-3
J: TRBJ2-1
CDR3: CASSQDPGIASSYNEQFF
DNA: TGCGCCAGCAGCCAAGATCCGGGGATTGCTAGCTCCTACAATGAGCAGTTCTTC

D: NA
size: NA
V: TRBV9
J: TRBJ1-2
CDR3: CASSVPPDYGYTF
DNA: TGTGCCAGCAGCGTACCGCCAGACTATGGCTACACCTTC

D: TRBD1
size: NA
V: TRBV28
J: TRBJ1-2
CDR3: CASSSPQGEANYGYTF
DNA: TGTGCCAGCAGTTCTCCCCAGGGGGAGGCTAACTATGGCTACACCTTC

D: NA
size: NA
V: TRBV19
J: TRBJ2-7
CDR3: CASSRTQGEHEQYF
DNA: TGTGCCAGTAGTCGGACACAGGGCGAACACGAGCAGTACTTC

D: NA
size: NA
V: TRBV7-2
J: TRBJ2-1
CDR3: CASSPDNEQFF
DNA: TGTGCCAGCAGCCCCGACAATGAGCAGTTCTTC

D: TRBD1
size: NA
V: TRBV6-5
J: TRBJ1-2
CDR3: CASNLRTGGDYGYTF
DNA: TGTGCCAGCAATCTACGGACAGGGGGTGACTATGGCTACACCTTC

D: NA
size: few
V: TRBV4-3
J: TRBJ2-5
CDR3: CASSQGVGERWKTQYF
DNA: TGCGCCAGCAGCCAAGGGGTTGGGGAAAGGTGGAAGACCCAGTACTTC

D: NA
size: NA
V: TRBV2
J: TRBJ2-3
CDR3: CASMQGLGTQYF
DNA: TGTGCCAGCATGCAGGGTTTAGGTACGCAGTATTTT

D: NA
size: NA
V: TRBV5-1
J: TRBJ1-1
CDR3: CASSDRQGPNTEAFF
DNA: TGCGCCAGCAGCGACCGCCAGGGCCCGAACACTGAAGCTTTCTTT

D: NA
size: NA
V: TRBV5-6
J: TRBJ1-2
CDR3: CASSPRPMPARHGYTF
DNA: TGTGCCAGCAGCCCCAGGCCGATGCCCGCCCGACATGGCTACACCTTC

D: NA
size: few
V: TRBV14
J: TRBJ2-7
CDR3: CASSQGGPAPYEQYF
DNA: TGTGCCAGCAGCCAAGGCGGCCCCGCTCCTTACGAGCAGTACTTC

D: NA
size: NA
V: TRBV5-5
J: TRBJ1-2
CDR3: CASSFLGHETLYGYTF
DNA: TGTGCCAGCAGCTTTTTGGGTCACGAAACCCTCTATGGCTACACCTTC

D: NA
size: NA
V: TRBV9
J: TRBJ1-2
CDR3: CASSVGGLTNYGYTF
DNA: TGTGCCAGCAGCGTAGGGGGGTTGACTAACTATGGCTACACCTTC

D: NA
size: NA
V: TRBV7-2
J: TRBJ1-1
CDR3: CASSSERGVTEAFF
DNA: TGTGCCAGCAGCTCCGAGAGGGGGGTCACTGAAGCTTTCTTT